This T cell receptor beta chain was sequenced during a study of CD8+ T cells in alopecia areata. Study background: Twice daily, treated patients received 5 to 10 mg of oral tofacitinib. After 6 to 18 months of tofacitinib, follow-up continued 6 months off drug.

Lesional scalp tissue (obtained by punch biopsy) and peripheral blood were collected from alopecia areata patients. Reverse transcription of extracted RNA yielded cDNA, which provided the sequencing template. TCRdb keeps only in-frame clones here, not all; method: immunoSEQ multiplex PCR. This table holds 45,000 to 70,000 clones, around 96% found once. CDR1 and CDR2 from the germline V gene are SQVTM and ANQGSEA. The V end was cut by 4 bases, the J end by 4 bases, with 25 bases between. This CDR3 is 17 amino acids long. The source was CD8+ T cells sorted from blood, collected at week 0. This chain links TRBV29-1 with TRBJ1-2, with TRBD1 as a possible D gene (6 bases). The TCR was taken from a human donor with alopecia areata. For the CDR3, the DNA is TGCAGCGTTGGGACAGTTAACGACCCTCGACCTTCCTATGGCTACACCTTC. Its protein is CSVGTVNDPRPSYGYTF.